This T cell receptor (beta chain) comes out of a study of T cell responses to AZD1222 COVID-19 vaccine (dated by TCRdb to the early 2020s). Study-level background: AZD1222 recipients with second doses at about 4 weeks or about 12 weeks were pooled, because spike-specific TCR depth and breadth did not differ between schedules. A total of 230 to 250 trial participants underwent TCR sequencing, of whom 207 received two doses of AZD1222 and some 26 received two doses of the MenACWY control vaccine. Enrollment into the trials was organized by age into subgroups of 18-55, 56-69 and 70-plus years, and those subgroups contained about 150, 27 and 61 TCR-sequenced participants, respectively. The paper's findings and limits, for the study overall: After two AZD1222 doses, both the breadth and the depth of spike-specific TCRs were significantly higher than at day 0 and than in MenACWY recipients. Participants were mostly white British, with more females than males. The authors suggested clonal diversity may have been underestimated. Vaccine-associated CD4 TCRs spanned the whole spike protein, with dominant responses in regions 160-218 and 743-854. Conclusions about previously exposed vaccinees were limited because only a handful of AZD1222 recipients were SARS-CoV-2 seropositive at baseline. Because no samples from the day 14 peak response were available, repertoires could be characterized only after the peak T cell response. Nearly half of unique spike-specific TCRs reportedly recognized epitopes outside regions mutated in the B.1.351 and B.1.1.7 variants. In the small 56-69-year group, the increase in depth fell short of significance, most likely because of low power.

The CDR3 regions of human TCRbeta chains were analyzed by immunosequencing. Per the authors' processing: TCRs in the repertoires were compared against a reference library of SARS-CoV-2-specific TCRs that had been generated with the MIRA antigen-specificity platform. Breadth was defined as the fraction of unique TCRs that were SARS-CoV-2-associated, and depth was defined as the fraction of total T cells that were SARS-CoV-2-associated. Using the MIRA data, every spike-specific TCR was mapped to the spike region that the TCR reacted to and assigned to either a CD4 or a CD8 class. Log10-transformed breadth and depth values were compared by one-way ANOVA with Sidak's multiple comparisons tests. As stored in TCRdb, this immuneACCESS dataset retains in-frame rearrangements with V and J assigned. A fraction of the clones does not appear; measured against another copy, unresolved V genes explain less than half of the discrepancy, and the remainder lacks a known reason. The V and J calls and clone size come from that table; D and trimming were worked out from the DNA. Across this sample there are 85,000 to 130,000 clones, with 85% to 90% seen only once. Of the sample, approximately 16% is held by the ten largest clones.

V loses 6 bases of germline sequence and J loses 1 base, and the interval between the two ends is 10 bases. The germline V gene gives CDR1 as SNHLY and CDR2 as FYNNEI. Its CDR3 holds 15 amino acids, cysteine through phenylalanine. Solely the CDR3 DNA is kept, with 45 bases framed from the first base. The time point label, read with the paper, signifies: baseline before first vaccination. The vaccinee samples were drawn from two UK trials, COV001 and COV002, one of which was a single-blind randomized controlled phase 2/3 trial testing AZD1222 (ChAdOx1 nCoV-19) in healthy adults. For TCRbeta chain sequencing, PBMC samples from trial participants were taken at day 0 and at day 28 after the second dose. In regard to this clone: No antigen is known for it. No base-level quality is on record; no much larger clone is a single base apart.

The sample consisted of peripheral blood, taken on day 0 of AZD1222 vaccination. The rearranged chain carries TRBV2 and TRBJ1-6; TRBD1 is a weak D gene call, 5 bases matching. This receptor was obtained from an adult in good health. At the DNA level, the sequence is TGTGCCAGCAGGGCCAGGGAATCCTATAATTCACCCCTCCACTTT. Its protein reads: CASRARESYNSPLHF.